What follows are 17 T cell receptor beta chains derived from one specimen sequenced in a study of memory CD4+ T cells and cytomegalovirus serostatus. The sort gate was single viable CD3+CD4+CD8-CD45RO+ cells for memory CD4+ T cells. The table came from immunoSEQ multiplex PCR; TCRdb's copy has only in-frame clones and leaves some out. The sample yields approximately 23,000 clones, over 70% seen once. The sequencing input was memory CD4+ T cells from blood. These receptors were collected from an adult in good health and CMV-seronegative.

The chain couples TRBV4-1 to TRBJ1-1; the D gene is possibly TRBD1 (5 bases). The CDR3 runs to 18 residues. Germline CDR1 reads MGHRA; CDR2 reads YSYEKL. Trimming cost V 4 bases and J 5 bases, with 26 bases left between them. The CDR3 loop is CASSPGGLRGSKGTEAFF. For the CDR3, the DNA is TGCGCCAGCAGCCCGGGGGGTTTAAGGGGAAGCAAGGGTACTGAAGCTTTCTTT.

V usage is TRBV6-1 and J usage is TRBJ2-3, with TRBD2 matching 9 bases. The trim removed 1 base at V and 6 bases at J, leaving 17 bases unmatched. Germline V lookup: CDR1 MNHNS, CDR2 SASEGT. This CDR3 region has 19 residues. The CDR3 nucleotides read TGTGCCAGCAGTGAAGGCCTAGCGGGGAATACAGCCCGTCGGGATACGCAGTATTTT. Protein product: CASSEGLAGNTARRDTQYF.

The chain combines TRBV7-9 with TRBJ1-1, with TRBD1 as a possible D gene (6 bases). CDR1 is SEHNR and CDR2 is FQNEAQ in the germline V gene (reference sequence). The germline V and J ends were trimmed by 5 bases and 3 bases, with 19 bases remaining between them. This CDR3 contains 16 residues. The CDR3 DNA is TGTGCCAGCAGCCGCCAACAGGGACCGCGGGACACTGAAGCTTTCTTT. Protein product: CASSRQQGPRDTEAFF.

The chain couples TRBV7-8 to TRBJ1-3, with D tentatively TRBD1 (5 bases). Per germline, CDR1 SGHVS and CDR2 FQNEAQ. CDR3 size: 13 residues. Trimming shortened V by 4 bases and J by 1 base, and 5 bases separated the two germline ends. Here the CDR3 DNA reads TGTGCCAGCAGCTCAGGGTCTGGAAACACCATATATTTT. Amino acid sequence: CASSSGSGNTIYF.

V and J are TRBV9 and TRBJ2-5; tentative D call: TRBD2 (6 bases). This CDR3 is built from 14 residues. Germline V gives CDR1 SGDLS, CDR2 YYNGEE. V was pared by 0 bases and J by 4 bases, with 10 bases between. CDR3 coding DNA: TGTGCCAGCAGCGTAGCTACGGGGGTAGAGACCCAGTACTTC. It yields the protein CASSVATGVETQYF.

The J gene is TRBJ1-5, the V gene TRBV19; TRBD1 aligns across 8 bases. J lost 1 base, V lost 9 bases, and 5 bases had no gene match. The CDR3 is made up of 14 amino acids. CDR1 LNHDA and CDR2 SQIVND come from the germline V gene (reference sequence). The DNA of the CDR3 is TGTGCCAGCCAGGGGGCTAGGAGCAATCAGCCCCAGCATTTT. This codes for CASQGARSNQPQHF.

The chain uses TRBV7-2 and TRBJ2-1; TRBD2 might be the D (5 bases). Trimming took off 0 bases at V and 7 bases at J, with 7 bases between the two ends. In germline, CDR1 is SGHTA, CDR2 FQGNSA. The CDR3 consists of 13 residues. CDR3 DNA sequence: TGTGCCAGCAGCTTAGCCTGGGAGAATGAGCAGTTCTTC. This encodes CASSLAWENEQFF.

The genes are TRBV4-2 and TRBJ1-2, with D possibly TRBD1 on 6 matching bases. CDR3 size: 14 residues. Germline V gene data show CDR1 as LGHNA and CDR2 as YNFKEQ. V shed 4 bases and J shed 1 base, with 10 bases lying between them. Here the CDR3 DNA reads TGTGCCAGCAGCCGCGGACAGAATAACTATGGCTACACCTTC. This codes for CASSRGQNNYGYTF.

This clone has just one count. The V call is TRBV7-6, the J call TRBJ2-5; D is undetermined. V dropped 1 base and J dropped 4 bases, with 10 bases sitting between them. The germline gives CDR1 SGHVS, CDR2 FNYEAQ. The CDR3 has 14 residues. The CDR3 loop is CASSLGRTLETQYF. The CDR3 coding sequence is TGTGCCAGCAGCTTAGGTCGCACACTAGAGACCCAGTACTTC.

This clone has a handful of counts. CDR3 amino acids: CASSFGRALYNSPLHF. The CDR3 DNA reads as TGTGCCAGCAGCTTTGGCCGGGCCCTCTATAATTCACCCCTCCACTTT. This rearrangement joins TRBV13 to TRBJ1-6; unclear D gene. The CDR3 consists of 16 residues. The V gene's germline CDR1 is PRHDT and CDR2 FYEKMQ (reference sequence). V was pared by 3 bases and J by 3 bases, with 12 bases between.

This clone was detected once. The genes are TRBV6-5 and TRBJ1-2; D is possibly TRBD1 (5 bases). CDR1 MNHEY and CDR2 SVGAGI come from the germline V gene. V shed 2 bases and J shed 1 base, with 8 bases lying between them. CDR3 size: 14 residues. CDR3 nucleotide sequence: TGTGCCAGCAGTTACGAGGGGCTTAACTATGGCTACACCTTC. This translates into CASSYEGLNYGYTF.

This rearrangement joins TRBV25-1 to TRBJ2-7; 9 positions match TRBD1. V was pared by 7 bases and J by 2 bases, with 6 bases of the junction left unmatched. From germline, CDR1 is MGHDK and CDR2 SYGVNS. CDR3 length: 14 amino acids. CDR3 in amino acids: CASKGQGRAYEQYF. Here the CDR3 DNA reads TGTGCCAGCAAGGGACAGGGACGTGCCTACGAGCAGTACTTC.

The chain couples TRBV7-2 to TRBJ2-7; D gene ambiguous. This CDR3 spans 14 amino acids. Germline V CDR1 and CDR2: SGHTA, FQGNSA. Trimming cost V 4 bases and J 1 base, with 11 bases left between them. This CDR3 is CASSSPYGSYEQYF. CDR3 DNA: TGTGCCAGCAGCTCCCCCTACGGTTCCTACGAGCAGTACTTC.

The chain carries TRBV15 and TRBJ1-1; TRBD1 agrees at 8 bases. V lost 1 base to trimming and J lost 2 bases; unmatched junction nucleotides: 6. Germline loops: CDR1 LNHNV, CDR2 YYDKDF (reference sequence). The CDR3 is made up of 16 amino acids. The chain's CDR3 is CATSRGTGQANTEAFF. The CDR3 DNA reads as TGTGCCACCAGCAGAGGAACGGGACAGGCCAACACTGAAGCTTTCTTT.

The genes are TRBV7-8 and TRBJ1-6; TRBD1 is a possible D gene (6 bases). V shed 1 base and J shed 1 base, with 14 bases lying between them. The CDR3 runs to 18 residues. Per the germline V gene, CDR1 is SGHVS and CDR2 is FQNEAQ. The CDR3 bases are TGTGCCAGCAGCTTAGGGTGGGGGGCTATGTCCTATAATTCACCCCTCCACTTT. Translation gives CASSLGWGAMSYNSPLHF.

The rearrangement uses TRBV19 and TRBJ1-5; tentative D call: TRBD1 (6 bases). With 2 bases removed from V and 0 bases from J, the gap between germline ends came to 17 bases. Germline CDR1 is LNHDA and CDR2 is SQIVND (reference sequence). The CDR3 totals 18 residues. CDR3 amino acids: CASSILQGGLYSNQPQHF. The CDR3 nucleotides are TGTGCCAGTAGTATACTACAGGGAGGCCTTTATAGCAATCAGCCCCAGCATTTT.

This clone was counted between two and nine times. This chain's CDR3 is CAITVSHNYGYTF. CDR3 DNA sequence: TGTGCCATCACCGTTTCCCACAACTATGGCTACACCTTC. The J gene is TRBJ1-2, the V gene TRBV10-3; D not certain. V was clipped by 7 bases and J by 2 bases, with 11 bases between them. The CDR3 has 13 amino acids. Germline V gives CDR1 ENHRY, CDR2 SYGVKD.